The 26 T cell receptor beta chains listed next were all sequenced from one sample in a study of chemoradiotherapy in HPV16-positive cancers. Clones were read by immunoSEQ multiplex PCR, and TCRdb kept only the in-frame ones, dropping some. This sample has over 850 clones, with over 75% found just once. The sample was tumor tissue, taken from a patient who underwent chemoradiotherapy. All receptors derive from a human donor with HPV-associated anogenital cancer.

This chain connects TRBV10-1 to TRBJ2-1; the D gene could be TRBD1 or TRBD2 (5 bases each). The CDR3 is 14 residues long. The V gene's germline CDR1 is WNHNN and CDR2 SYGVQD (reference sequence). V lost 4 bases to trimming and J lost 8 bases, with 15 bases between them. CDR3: CASSGGTGAHEQFF. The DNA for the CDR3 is TGCGCCAGCAGTGGTGGGACCGGGGCCCATGAGCAGTTCTTC.

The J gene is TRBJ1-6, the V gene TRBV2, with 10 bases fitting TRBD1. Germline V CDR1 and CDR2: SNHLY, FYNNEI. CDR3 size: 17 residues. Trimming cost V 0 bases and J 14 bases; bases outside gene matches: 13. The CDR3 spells CASSEARGGTGVGTLHF. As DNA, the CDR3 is TGTGCCAGCAGTGAAGCGCGGGGGGGGACAGGGGTCGGGACCCTCCACTTT.

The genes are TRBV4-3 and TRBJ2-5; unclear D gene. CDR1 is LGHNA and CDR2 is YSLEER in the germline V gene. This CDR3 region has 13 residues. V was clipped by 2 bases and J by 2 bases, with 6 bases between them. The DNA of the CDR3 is TGCGCCAGCAGCCAAAAACCGCAAGAGACCCAGTACTTC. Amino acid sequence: CASSQKPQETQYF.

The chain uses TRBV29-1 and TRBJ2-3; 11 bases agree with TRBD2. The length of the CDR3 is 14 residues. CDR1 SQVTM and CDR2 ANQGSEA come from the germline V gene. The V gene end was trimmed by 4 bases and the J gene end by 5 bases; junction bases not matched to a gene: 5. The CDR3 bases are TGCAGCGTTGTACTAGCGGGAGCCTTAGATACGCAGTATTTT. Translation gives CSVVLAGALDTQYF.

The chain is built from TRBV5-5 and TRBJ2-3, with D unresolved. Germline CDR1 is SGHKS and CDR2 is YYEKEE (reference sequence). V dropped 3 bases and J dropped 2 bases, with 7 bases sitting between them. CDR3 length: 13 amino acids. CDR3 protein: CASSSGFTDTQYF. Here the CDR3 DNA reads TGTGCCAGCAGCTCGGGCTTCACAGATACGCAGTATTTT.

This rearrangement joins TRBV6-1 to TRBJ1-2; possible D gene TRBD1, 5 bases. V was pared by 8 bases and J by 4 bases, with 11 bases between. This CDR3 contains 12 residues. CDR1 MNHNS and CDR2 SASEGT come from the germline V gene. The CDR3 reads CASSRGPYGYTF. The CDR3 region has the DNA TGTGCCAGCTCGAGGGGACCCTATGGCTACACCTTC.

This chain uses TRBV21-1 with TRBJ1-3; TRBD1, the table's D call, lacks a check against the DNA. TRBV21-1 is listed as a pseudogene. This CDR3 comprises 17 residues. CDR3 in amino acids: CASSKGQGHYSGNTIYF. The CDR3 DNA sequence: TGTGCCAGCAGCAAGGGACAGGGTCATTACTCTGGAAACACCATATATTTT.

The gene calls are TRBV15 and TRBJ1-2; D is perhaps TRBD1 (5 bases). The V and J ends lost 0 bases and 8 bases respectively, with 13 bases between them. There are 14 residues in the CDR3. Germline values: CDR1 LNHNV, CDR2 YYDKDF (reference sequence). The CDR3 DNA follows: TGTGCCACCAGCAGAGATAGCACAGGTCAAGGCTACACCTTC. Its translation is CATSRDSTGQGYTF. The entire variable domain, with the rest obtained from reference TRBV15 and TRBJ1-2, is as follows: DAMVIQNPRYQVTQFGKPVTLSCSQTLNHNVMYWYQQKSSQAPKLLFHYYDKDFNNEADTPDNFQSRRPNTSFCFLDIRSPGLGDTAMYLCATSRDSTGQGYTFGSGTRLTVV.

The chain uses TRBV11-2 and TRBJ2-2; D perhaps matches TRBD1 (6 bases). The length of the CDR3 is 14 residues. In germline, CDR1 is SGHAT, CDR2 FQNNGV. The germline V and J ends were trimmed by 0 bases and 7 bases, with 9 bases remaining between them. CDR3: CASSLDRGYGELFF. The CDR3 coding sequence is TGTGCCAGCAGCTTAGATAGGGGGTACGGGGAGCTGTTTTTT.

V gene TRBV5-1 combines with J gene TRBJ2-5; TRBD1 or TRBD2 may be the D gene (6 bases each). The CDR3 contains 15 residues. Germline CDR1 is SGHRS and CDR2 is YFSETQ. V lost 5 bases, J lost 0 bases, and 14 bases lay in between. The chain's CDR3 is CASSKGGANQETQYF. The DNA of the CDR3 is TGCGCCAGCAGTAAGGGGGGCGCGAACCAAGAGACCCAGTACTTC.

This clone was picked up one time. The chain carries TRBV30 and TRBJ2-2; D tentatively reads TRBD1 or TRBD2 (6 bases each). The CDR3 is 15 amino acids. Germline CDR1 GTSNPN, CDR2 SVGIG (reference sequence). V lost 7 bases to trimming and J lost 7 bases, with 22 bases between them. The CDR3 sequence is CASTRGGFGFGELFF. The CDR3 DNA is TGTGCCTCTACGAGAGGGGGGTTCGGCTTCGGGGAGCTGTTTTTT.

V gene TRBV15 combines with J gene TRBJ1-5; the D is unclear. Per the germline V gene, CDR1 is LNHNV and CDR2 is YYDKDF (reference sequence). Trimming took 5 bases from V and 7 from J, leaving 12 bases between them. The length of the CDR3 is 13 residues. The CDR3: CATSETHGQPQHF. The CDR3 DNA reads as TGTGCCACCAGCGAGACGCACGGCCAGCCCCAGCATTTT.

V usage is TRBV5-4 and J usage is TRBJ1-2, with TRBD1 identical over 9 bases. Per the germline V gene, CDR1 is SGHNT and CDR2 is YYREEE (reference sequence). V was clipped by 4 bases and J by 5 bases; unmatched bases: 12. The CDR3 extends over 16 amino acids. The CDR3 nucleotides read TGTGCCAGCAGCCCAGGACAGGGGATCGCTAGGTATGGCTACACCTTC. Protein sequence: CASSPGQGIARYGYTF.

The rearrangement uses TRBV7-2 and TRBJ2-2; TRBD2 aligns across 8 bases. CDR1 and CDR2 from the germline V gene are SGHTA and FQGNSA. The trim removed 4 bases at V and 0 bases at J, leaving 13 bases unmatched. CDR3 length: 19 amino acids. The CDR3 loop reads CASSSRGSKRGSNTGELFF. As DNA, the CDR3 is TGTGCCAGCAGCTCCCGGGGGTCGAAGCGGGGGTCGAACACCGGGGAGCTGTTTTTT. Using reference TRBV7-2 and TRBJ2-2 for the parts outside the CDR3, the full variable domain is GAGVSQSPSNKVTEKGKDVELRCDPISGHTALYWYRQSLGQGLEFLIYFQGNSAPDKSGLPSDRFSAERTGGSVSTLTIQRTQQEDSAVYLCASSSRGSKRGSNTGELFFGEGSRLTVL.

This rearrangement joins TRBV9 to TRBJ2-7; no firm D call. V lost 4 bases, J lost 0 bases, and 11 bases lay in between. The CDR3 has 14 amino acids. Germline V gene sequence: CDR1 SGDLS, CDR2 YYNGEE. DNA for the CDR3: TGTGCCAGCAGCTCCGATGGGGACTCCTACGAGCAGTACTTC. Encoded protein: CASSSDGDSYEQYF.

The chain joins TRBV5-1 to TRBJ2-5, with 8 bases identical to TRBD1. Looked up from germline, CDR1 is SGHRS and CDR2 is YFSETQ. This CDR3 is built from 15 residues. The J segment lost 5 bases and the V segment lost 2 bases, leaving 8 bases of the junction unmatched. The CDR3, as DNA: TGCGCCAGCAGCTTCGGACAGGGCGGAGTCGAGACCCAGTACTTC. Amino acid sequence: CASSFGQGGVETQYF. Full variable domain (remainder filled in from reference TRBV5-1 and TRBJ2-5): KAGVTQTPRYLIKTRGQQVTLSCSPISGHRSVSWYQQTPGQGLQFLFEYFSETQRNKGNFPGRFSGRQFSNSRSEMNVSTLELGDSALYLCASSFGQGGVETQYFGPGTRLLVL.

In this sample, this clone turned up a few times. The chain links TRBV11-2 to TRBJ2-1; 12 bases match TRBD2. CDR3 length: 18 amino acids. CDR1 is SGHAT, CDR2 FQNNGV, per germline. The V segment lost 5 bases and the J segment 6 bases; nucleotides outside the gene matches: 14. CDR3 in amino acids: CASSRSILAGGLGNEQFF. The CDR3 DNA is TGTGCCAGCAGCCGAAGCATCCTAGCGGGGGGGCTGGGCAATGAGCAGTTCTTC.

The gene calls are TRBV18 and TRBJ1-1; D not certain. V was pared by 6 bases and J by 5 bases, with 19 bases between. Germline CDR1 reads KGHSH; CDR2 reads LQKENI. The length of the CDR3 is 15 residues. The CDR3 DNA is TGTGCCAGCTCCCAGGTGGATTATGGGGTAACTGAAGCTTTCTTT. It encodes CASSQVDYGVTEAFF.

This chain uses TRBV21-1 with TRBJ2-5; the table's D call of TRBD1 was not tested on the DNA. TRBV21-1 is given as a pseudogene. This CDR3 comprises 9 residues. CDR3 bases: TGTGCCGTCAGAAAGACCCAGTACTTC. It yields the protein CAVRKTQYF.

CDR3 coding DNA: TGTGCCAGCAGGGCCCTAAACTACGAGCAGTACTTC. It is translated as CASRALNYEQYF. The chain recombines TRBV2 with TRBJ2-7; D gene ambiguous. In germline, CDR1 is SNHLY, CDR2 FYNNEI. The CDR3 contains 12 residues. With 6 bases removed from V and 3 bases from J, the gap between germline ends came to 9 bases.

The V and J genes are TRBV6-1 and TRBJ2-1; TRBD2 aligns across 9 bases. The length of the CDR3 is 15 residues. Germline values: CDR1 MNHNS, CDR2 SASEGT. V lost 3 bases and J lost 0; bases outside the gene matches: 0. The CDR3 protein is CASSETSGSYNEQFF. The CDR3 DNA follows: TGTGCCAGCAGTGAGACTAGCGGCTCCTACAATGAGCAGTTCTTC.

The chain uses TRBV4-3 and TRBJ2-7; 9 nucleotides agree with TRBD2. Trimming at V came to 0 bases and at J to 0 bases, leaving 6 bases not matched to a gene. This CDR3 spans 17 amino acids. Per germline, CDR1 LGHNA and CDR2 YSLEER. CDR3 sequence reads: CASSQEWREGHSYEQYF. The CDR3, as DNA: TGCGCCAGCAGCCAAGAATGGCGGGAGGGCCACTCCTACGAGCAGTACTTC.

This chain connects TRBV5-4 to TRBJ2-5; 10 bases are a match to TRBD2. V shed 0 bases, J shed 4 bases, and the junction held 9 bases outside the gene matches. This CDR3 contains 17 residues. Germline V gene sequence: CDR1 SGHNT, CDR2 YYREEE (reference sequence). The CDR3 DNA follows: TGTGCCAGCAGCTTGGGGGCTAGCGGGAGCGCGGGAGAGACCCAGTACTTC. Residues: CASSLGASGSAGETQYF.

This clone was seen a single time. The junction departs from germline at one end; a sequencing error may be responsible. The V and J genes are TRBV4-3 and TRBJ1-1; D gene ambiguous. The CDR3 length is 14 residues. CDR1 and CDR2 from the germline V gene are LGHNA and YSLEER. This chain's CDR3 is CASSQEIVKTEAFF. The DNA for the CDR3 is TGCGCCAGCAGCCAAGAAATAGTGAAGACTGAAGCTTTCTTT.

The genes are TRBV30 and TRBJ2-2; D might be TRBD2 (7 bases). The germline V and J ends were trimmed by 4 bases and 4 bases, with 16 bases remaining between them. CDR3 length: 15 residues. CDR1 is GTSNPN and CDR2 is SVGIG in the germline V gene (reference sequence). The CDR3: CAWNRGGLGTGELFF. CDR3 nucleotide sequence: TGTGCCTGGAATAGGGGGGGGCTGGGCACCGGGGAGCTGTTTTTT.

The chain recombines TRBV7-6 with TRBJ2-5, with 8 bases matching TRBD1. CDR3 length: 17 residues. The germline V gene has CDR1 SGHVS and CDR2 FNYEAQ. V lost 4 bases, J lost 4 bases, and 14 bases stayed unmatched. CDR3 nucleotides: TGTGCCAGCAGCTCTCCAGAGGGACAGGCCGGGGGAGAGACCCAGTACTTC. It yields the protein CASSSPEGQAGGETQYF.